These 14 T cell receptor beta chains were all obtained from the same sample, sequenced in a study of CD8 T cells in Susac syndrome. The authors reverse transcribed roughly 0.45 to 1 ug RNA with random hexamers. TCRdb passed the immunoSEQ multiplex PCR reads through MiXCR, listing each CDR3 protein once. The data hold around 280,000 distinct CDR3 sequences, with 92% observed a single time. Sequencing used CD4+ T cells from PBMCs. Receptors originate from a human donor with multiple sclerosis.

This chain connects TRBV4-1 to TRBJ1-4, with TRBD1 as a possible D gene (5 bases). Trimming left V 5 bases short and J 8 bases short, with 15 bases between. CDR1 and CDR2 (germline): MGHRA, YSYEKL. The CDR3 contains 14 residues. CDR3 nucleotides: TGCGCCAGCAGCGGGGGATTCGGAGGAGAAAAACTGTTTTTT. This codes for CASSGGFGGEKLFF.

The chain combines TRBV5-6 with TRBJ2-2; 14 bases are a match to TRBD2. Germline V lookup: CDR1 SGHDT, CDR2 YYEEEE. V lost 3 bases to trimming and J lost 2 bases; unmatched junction nucleotides: 6. This CDR3 has 18 residues. CDR3 loop: CASSSWTSGGSNTGELFF. The CDR3 DNA reads as TGTGCCAGCAGCTCCTGGACTAGCGGGGGGTCAAACACCGGGGAGCTGTTTTTT.

This clonotype came up once. The V and J genes are TRBV20-1 and TRBJ1-5; tentatively, D is TRBD1 (6 bases). Germline V gene data show CDR1 as DFQATT and CDR2 as SNEGSKA (reference sequence). This CDR3 has 12 amino acids. The V end was cut by 6 bases, the J end by 4 bases, with 10 bases between. The CDR3 bases are TGCAGTGCGTCGACAGGAAATCAGCCCCAGCATTTT. Translation gives CSASTGNQPQHF.

V gene TRBV5-1 combines with J gene TRBJ1-6; the D gene is possibly TRBD1 (6 bases). The V gene's germline CDR1 is SGHRS and CDR2 YFSETQ. The CDR3 has 16 residues. Trimming pared 4 bases from V and 10 bases from J, leaving 21 bases between. The CDR3 DNA sequence: TGCGCCAGCAGCCTCGTGGGGGGCCAAGTCGTGTCACCCCTCCACTTT. It encodes CASSLVGGQVVSPLHF.

The sample holds one count of this clonotype. The chain has TRBV2 and TRBJ2-1; D not resolved. Germline V CDR1 and CDR2: SNHLY, FYNNEI. V was trimmed by 8 bases and J by 8 bases, leaving 28 bases between them. The CDR3 covers 17 residues. Here the CDR3 DNA reads TGTGCCAGCTTGCCCGCCAGGCACCCCTTGGGTGGGCATGAGCAGTTCTTC. Amino acid sequence: CASLPARHPLGGHEQFF. Full variable domain (outside the CDR3, taken from reference TRBV2 and TRBJ2-1): EPEVTQTPSHQVTQMGQEVILRCVPISNHLYFYWYRQILGQKVEFLVSFYNNEISEKSEIFDDQFSVERPDGSNFTLKIRSTKLEDSAMYFCASLPARHPLGGHEQFFGPGTRLTVL.

The chain employs TRBV2 and TRBJ1-2; tentative D call: TRBD1 (6 bases). The CDR3 has 12 residues. Germline V gene sequence: CDR1 SNHLY, CDR2 FYNNEI. V lost 7 bases to trimming and J lost 8 bases, with 14 bases between them. The DNA for the CDR3 is TGTGCCAGCACCCGGACAGTACGGGGCTACACCTTC. Residues: CASTRTVRGYTF.

This sequence joins TRBV20-1 and TRBJ2-1; 7 nucleotides align to TRBD2. The germline V gene has CDR1 DFQATT and CDR2 SNEGSKA (reference sequence). The CDR3 spans 15 residues. The V and J ends lost 4 bases and 4 bases, in that order; junction bases with no gene match: 10. The CDR3: CSATAGLLFYNEQFF. In DNA form, the CDR3 reads TGCAGTGCTACAGCGGGACTCCTATTTTACAATGAGCAGTTCTTC.

The V call is TRBV7-6, the J call TRBJ1-5, with TRBD1 matching over 10 bases. V dropped 5 bases and J dropped 9; count of bases not matched to a gene: 7. The germline gives CDR1 SGHVS, CDR2 FNYEAQ. This CDR3 region has 14 residues. The CDR3 DNA reads TGTGCCAGCAGCCTGGCGGGACAGGGGACGCCCCAGCATTTT. It is translated as CASSLAGQGTPQHF. Drawing the rest from reference TRBV7-6 and TRBJ1-5, the complete variable domain is GAGVSQSPRYKVTKRGQDVALRCDPISGHVSLYWYRQALGQGPEFLTYFNYEAQQDKSGLPNDRFSAERPEGSISTLTIQRTEQRDSAMYRCASSLAGQGTPQHFGDGTRLSIL.

The chain couples TRBV29-1 to TRBJ1-2; the D gene is possibly TRBD1 (5 bases). Germline V gene lookup returns CDR1 SQVTM and CDR2 ANQGSEA. V lost 7 bases and J lost 2, with 14 bases in between. CDR3 size: 13 residues. CDR3 in amino acids: CSDQTAENYGYTF. For the CDR3, the DNA is TGCAGCGACCAGACAGCGGAGAACTATGGCTACACCTTC.

The V gene is TRBV6-5, the J gene TRBJ2-3, with TRBD2 identical over 9 bases. The CDR3 has 15 amino acids. Germline-derived CDR1 and CDR2 are MNHEY and SVGAGI. The V segment lost 6 bases and the J segment 0 bases; nucleotides outside the gene matches: 4. CDR3 sequence: CASRYSGRSTDTQYF. In DNA form, the CDR3 reads TGTGCCAGCAGGTATAGCGGGAGAAGCACAGATACGCAGTATTTT.

Only a few counts were recorded for this clonotype. The V and J genes are TRBV29-1 and TRBJ2-2; 7 bases match TRBD1. V gave up 4 bases and J gave up 1 base; unmatched junction bases: 3. The CDR3 runs to 14 residues. CDR1 is SQVTM, CDR2 ANQGSEA, per germline. The CDR3 region is CSVARTGNTGELFF. DNA of the CDR3: TGCAGCGTTGCCCGGACAGGGAACACCGGGGAGCTGTTTTTT.

The chain has TRBV11-2 and TRBJ2-1; D gene ambiguous. Germline V CDR1 and CDR2: SGHAT, FQNNGV. This CDR3 has 15 residues. V shed 1 base and J shed 0 bases, with 7 bases lying between them. DNA of the CDR3: TGTGCCAGCAGCTTAGGGCTGGACTCCTACAATGAGCAGTTCTTC. It is translated as CASSLGLDSYNEQFF. The whole variable domain, remainder taken from reference TRBV11-2 and TRBJ2-1, is EAGVAQSPRYKIIEKRQSVAFWCNPISGHATLYWYQQILGQGPKLLIQFQNNGVVDDSQLPKDRFSAERLKGVDSTLKIQPAKLEDSAVYLCASSLGLDSYNEQFFGPGTRLTVL.

V usage is TRBV2 and J usage is TRBJ2-4; D unclear. Germline values: CDR1 SNHLY, CDR2 FYNNEI. Trimming took off 7 bases at V and 2 bases at J, with 12 bases between the two ends. This CDR3 spans 14 amino acids. CDR3 amino acids: CASNGPLSKNIQYF. The CDR3 DNA follows: TGTGCCAGCAACGGCCCGCTTTCCAAAAACATTCAGTACTTC.

This rearrangement joins TRBV7-2 to TRBJ2-5; D is uncertain. Germline loops: CDR1 SGHTA, CDR2 FQGNSA. V was cut by 5 bases and J by 0 bases, with 13 bases left in between. The CDR3 loop spans 15 amino acids. In DNA form, the CDR3 reads TGTGCCAGCAGCCCTACGCTTGTGAACCAAGAGACCCAGTACTTC. This codes for CASSPTLVNQETQYF.